A single sample is the source of the 22 T cell receptor beta chains below, sequenced in a study of STAT5B mutations in CD4+ large granular lymphocyte leukemia. Some clones are missing from TCRdb's copy, which holds only in-frame ones; the method was immunoSEQ multiplex PCR. The sample has about 25,000 clones, around three quarters seen once; the top ten hold 7.5% to 10%. Sequencing input: CD4+ T cells from blood buffy coats. The receptor source for this set is a human donor in good health.

This chain links TRBV15 with TRBJ2-3, with a possible D match to TRBD2 (6 bases). The V and J ends lost 0 bases and 1 base respectively, with 11 bases between them. The CDR3 extends over 16 amino acids. Looked up from germline, CDR1 is LNHNV and CDR2 is YYDKDF (reference sequence). CDR3 protein: CATSRDWASGTDTQYF. The CDR3 DNA follows: TGTGCCACCAGCAGAGATTGGGCTAGCGGCACAGATACGCAGTATTTT.

This clone is classed as medium-sized. The rearrangement uses TRBV29-1 and TRBJ1-1, with D perhaps matching TRBD1 (5 bases). The V end was cut by 4 bases, the J end by 1 base, with 10 bases between. There are 13 residues in the CDR3. Germline V gene data show CDR1 as SQVTM and CDR2 as ANQGSEA. As DNA, the CDR3 is TGCAGCGTTGTCGGGGGACGGAACACTGAAGCTTTCTTT. Translated, it gives CSVVGGRNTEAFF. The complete variable domain, with remaining parts taken from reference TRBV29-1 and TRBJ1-1, reads SAVISQKPSRDICQRGTSLTIQCQVDSQVTMMFWYRQQPGQSLTLIATANQGSEATYESGFVIDKFPISRPNLTFSTLTVSNMSPEDSSIYLCSVVGGRNTEAFFGQGTRLTVV.

The chain is built from TRBV28 and TRBJ1-2; TRBD1 might be the D (6 bases). Per the germline V gene, CDR1 is MDHEN and CDR2 is SYDVKM. The CDR3 covers 16 residues. Deletions cut 5 bases from V and 0 bases from J, with 16 bases between. CDR3 protein: CASSRLRDTSNYGYTF. The CDR3 DNA sequence: TGTGCCAGCAGTAGACTCCGGGACACCTCTAACTATGGCTACACCTTC.

The count of this clone is one. The chain carries TRBV5-1 and TRBJ2-5, with a weak D call TRBD2 (7 bases). Germline V gives CDR1 SGHRS, CDR2 YFSETQ. Deletions cut 5 bases from V and 4 bases from J, with 15 bases between. The length of the CDR3 is 14 residues. In DNA form, the CDR3 reads TGCGCCAGCAGTAAGGGGGGGCAGCTAGAGACCCAGTACTTC. The encoded protein is CASSKGGQLETQYF.

This clone has just a few counts. The chain joins TRBV5-6 to TRBJ2-1, with 12 bases identical to TRBD1. Germline loops: CDR1 SGHDT, CDR2 YYEEEE. The CDR3 covers 16 residues. The V segment lost 1 base and the J segment 8 bases; nucleotides outside the gene matches: 7. The CDR3 spells CASSLSGTGGLHEQFF. Here the CDR3 DNA reads TGTGCCAGCAGCTTGTCCGGGACAGGGGGCCTACATGAGCAGTTCTTC.

The V call is TRBV27, the J call TRBJ2-7, with TRBD2 identical over 12 bases. Germline V lookup: CDR1 MNHEY, CDR2 SMNVEV (reference sequence). CDR3 length: 13 residues. Trimming removed 6 bases from V and 6 bases from J; junction bases left unmatched: 3. CDR3 DNA: TGTGCCAGCAGACTAGCGGGAGGAAGCGAGCAGTACTTC. It yields the protein CASRLAGGSEQYF.

This clone was seen more than once but under ten times. The rearrangement links TRBV2 to TRBJ1-2; D is possibly TRBD1 (6 bases). The CDR3 spans 14 residues. With 6 bases removed from V and 0 bases from J, the gap between germline ends came to 11 bases. Per germline, CDR1 SNHLY and CDR2 FYNNEI. CDR3 sequence: CASRRTEANYGYTF. In DNA, the CDR3 is TGTGCCAGCAGAAGGACAGAAGCTAACTATGGCTACACCTTC.

The chain couples TRBV2 to TRBJ2-5; 8 bases are a match to TRBD2. The CDR3 spans 13 residues. Germline values: CDR1 SNHLY, CDR2 FYNNEI. V trimming: 11 bases; J trimming: 5 bases; junction bases outside the gene matches: 10. CDR3 nucleotide sequence: TGTGCCGGAGGACCTCAGCGGGGGGAGACCCAGTACTTC. Translated: CAGGPQRGETQYF.

The genes are TRBV27 and TRBJ2-3, with TRBD2 identical over 8 bases. The CDR3 totals 16 residues. The germline gives CDR1 MNHEY, CDR2 SMNVEV (reference sequence). V shed 4 bases, J shed 2 bases, and the junction held 8 bases outside the gene matches. The CDR3 spells CASSSKRERSTDTQYF. The CDR3 bases are TGTGCCAGCAGTTCGAAGCGGGAGCGGTCCACAGATACGCAGTATTTT.

The chain links TRBV18 to TRBJ1-5, with D possibly matching TRBD1 (6 bases). V lost 3 bases and J 4 bases, leaving 13 bases between the germline ends. CDR3 length: 15 amino acids. CDR1 and CDR2 (germline): KGHSH, LQKENI. The CDR3 region has the DNA TGTGCCAGCTCACCTCCACAGGGAGGGAATCAGCCCCAGCATTTT. Translating it yields CASSPPQGGNQPQHF.

The chain links TRBV15 to TRBJ2-5, with 7 bases matching TRBD2. With the DNA end fitting TRBJ2-7 better, the J assignment may be wrong. Germline V CDR1 and CDR2: LNHNV, YYDKDF (reference sequence). CDR3 length: 15 residues. The CDR3 region is CATSNPPSGSYEQYF. CDR3 nucleotide sequence: TGTGCCACCAGCAATCCGCCTAGCGGCTCCTACGAGCAGTACTTC.

The chain joins TRBV4-1 to TRBJ1-5; tentatively, D is TRBD1 (6 bases). The CDR3 length is 15 residues. The germline CDR1 and CDR2 sequences are MGHRA and YSYEKL. V was clipped by 1 base and J by 4 bases, with 11 bases between them. The DNA of the CDR3 is TGCGCCAGCAGCCAAGCCGGGACATCGAATCAGCCCCAGCATTTT. Amino acids: CASSQAGTSNQPQHF.

The V call is TRBV5-4, the J call TRBJ2-5, with 13 nucleotides matching TRBD2. The trim removed 4 bases at V and 3 bases at J, leaving 9 bases unmatched. CDR3 length: 17 residues. The germline CDR1 and CDR2 sequences are SGHNT and YYREEE (reference sequence). The CDR3 is CASSPGLAGAGEETQYF. As DNA, the CDR3 is TGTGCCAGCAGCCCAGGACTAGCGGGGGCCGGGGAAGAGACCCAGTACTTC.

This clone was counted between two and nine times. The chain couples TRBV7-2 to TRBJ2-5; D remains unclear. The CDR3 consists of 11 residues. The V end lost 4 bases, the J end lost 8 bases, and 8 bases lay between the germline ends. Germline loops: CDR1 SGHTA, CDR2 FQGNSA. Written as DNA, the CDR3 is TGTGCCAGCAGCTCGAAAGGAACCCAGTACTTC. Translation gives CASSSKGTQYF.

CDR3 residues: CASRRGALGEKLFF. CDR3 sequence (DNA): TGTGCCAGCAGGAGGGGGGCGTTGGGAGAAAAACTGTTTTTT. This chain joins TRBV27 and TRBJ1-4; TRBD1 might be the D (6 bases). Trimming left V 6 bases short and J 8 bases short, with 16 bases between. This CDR3 region has 14 residues. Germline CDR1 MNHEY, CDR2 SMNVEV (reference sequence).

CDR3 DNA sequence: TGTGCCAGCAGAACCCCCGGACAGGGTCGGCAGCCCCAGCATTTT. This codes for CASRTPGQGRQPQHF. This chain connects TRBV6-1 to TRBJ1-5; 8 bases line up with TRBD1. The germline gives CDR1 MNHNS, CDR2 SASEGT. This CDR3 comprises 15 residues. V lost 6 bases to trimming and J lost 7 bases; unmatched junction nucleotides: 11.

The rearrangement links TRBV25-1 to TRBJ2-1; weak D call: TRBD2 (5 bases). CDR3 length equals 15 residues. Germline V gene lookup returns CDR1 MGHDK and CDR2 SYGVNS. Deletions cut 0 bases from V and 3 bases from J, with 9 bases between. CDR3 protein: CASSEYMDFYNEQFF. DNA of the CDR3: TGTGCCAGCAGTGAATATATGGACTTCTACAATGAGCAGTTCTTC.

This rearrangement joins TRBV11-3 to TRBJ1-3, with TRBD1 matching over 7 bases. The germline CDR1 and CDR2 sequences are SGHNT and YENEEA. This CDR3 has 17 residues. V trimming: 5 bases; J trimming: 0 bases; junction bases outside the gene matches: 10. CDR3 sequence (DNA): TGTGCCAGCAGCCGCCGAACAGGGGTCGACTCTGGAAACACCATATATTTT. This codes for CASSRRTGVDSGNTIYF. The complete variable domain, with remaining parts taken from reference TRBV11-3 and TRBJ1-3, reads EAGVVQSPRYKIIEKKQPVAFWCNPISGHNTLYWYLQNLGQGPELLIRYENEEAVDDSQLPKDRFSAERLKGVDSTLKIQPAELGDSAVYLCASSRRTGVDSGNTIYFGEGSWLTVV.

The J gene is TRBJ1-3, the V gene TRBV6-1, with D uncertain. V dropped 11 bases and J dropped 8 bases, with 19 bases sitting between them. Germline V lookup: CDR1 MNHNS, CDR2 SASEGT. This CDR3 spans 13 amino acids. DNA of the CDR3: TGTGCCGGCTACAGTCAGGTGGTCCACACCATATATTTT. Amino acid sequence: CAGYSQVVHTIYF.

The chain combines TRBV27 with TRBJ1-1; D uncertain. This CDR3 has 17 amino acids. Germline V gene data show CDR1 as MNHEY and CDR2 as SMNVEV (reference sequence). Between the trimmed V and J ends, which lost 0 bases and 4 bases, there was a span of 18 bases. DNA of the CDR3: TGTGCCAGCAGTTTATCCCCGACAAGAACCCGTATCACTGAAGCTTTCTTT. This sequence encodes CASSLSPTRTRITEAFF.

The rearrangement uses TRBV7-2 and TRBJ2-5, with TRBD2 as a possible D gene (6 bases). V lost 11 bases and J lost 2, with 18 bases in between. This CDR3 is built from 14 residues. Germline CDR1 and CDR2: SGHTA and FQGNSA. In nucleotides, the CDR3 is TGTGCCGGAGGGGCGGGTCCTGGGCAAGAGACCCAGTACTTC. Its translation: CAGGAGPGQETQYF.

The rearrangement uses TRBV7-6 and TRBJ2-5; TRBD2 is a possible D gene (5 bases). V dropped 6 bases and J dropped 2 bases, with 16 bases sitting between them. The germline V gene has CDR1 SGHVS and CDR2 FNYEAQ. The CDR3 runs to 15 residues. Here the CDR3 reads CASRLGSVEQETQYF. CDR3 sequence (DNA): TGTGCCAGCAGGTTGGGTAGCGTTGAGCAAGAGACCCAGTACTTC.